This passage covers 21 T cell receptor beta chains from one sample sequenced in a study of shared clonotypes between healthy human individuals. Libraries were prepared by immunoSEQ multiplex PCR; TCRdb keeps only in-frame clonotypes and omits some of them. The top ten hold around 1.7% of the sample, which has some 790,000 clones, over 60% seen once. Sequencing input: memory CD4+ T cells sorted from blood. Subset noted: CD45RA-negative fraction. These receptors came from a woman between 25 and 40 years old in good health.

As DNA, the CDR3 is TGTGCCAGCAGCTTAGATTCAGTCCGAGAGACCCAGTACTTC. It encodes CASSLDSVRETQYF. V is TRBV11-2 and J is TRBJ2-5; D not certain. The CDR3 totals 14 residues. Germline CDR1 reads SGHAT; CDR2 reads FQNNGV. V lost 0 bases and J lost 4, with 9 bases in between.

Only one count was recorded for this clone. The V and J genes are TRBV19 and TRBJ1-5; tentatively, D is TRBD1 (5 bases). Germline V CDR1 and CDR2: LNHDA, SQIVND (reference sequence). V lost 4 bases and J 7 bases, leaving 11 bases between the germline ends. The CDR3 is 13 amino acids. Here the CDR3 DNA reads TGTGCCAGTAGTACTGGGACGGGCCAGCCCCAGCATTTT. Its translation: CASSTGTGQPQHF.

The J gene is TRBJ1-1, the V gene TRBV6-1, with a tentative D call TRBD1 (5 bases). V was trimmed by 5 bases and J by 1 base, leaving 14 bases between them. Germline V lookup: CDR1 MNHNS, CDR2 SASEGT. The length of the CDR3 is 15 residues. The CDR3 sequence: CASSFLTAGNTEAFF. The CDR3 DNA is TGTGCCAGCAGTTTCCTGACAGCCGGGAACACTGAAGCTTTCTTT.

Concerning this clone: Germline and junction disagree at one end, which may indicate a read error. DNA for the CDR3: TGCGCCAGCAGCCAAGAATCCTCCGGACTAGTTTACGAGCAGTACTTC. Translated, it gives CASSQESSGLVYEQYF. The chain recombines TRBV11-2 with TRBJ2-7, with TRBD2 identical over 7 bases. This CDR3 comprises 16 residues. Germline V lookup: CDR1 SGHAT, CDR2 FQNNGV.

The chain uses TRBV5-1 and TRBJ2-1, with 7 bases aligning to TRBD2. Unmatched junction bases numbered 9, after V lost 4 bases and J lost 5 bases. The CDR3 contains 15 residues. The germline CDR1 and CDR2 sequences are SGHRS and YFSETQ. The CDR3 is CASSPREGLHNEQFF. DNA of the CDR3: TGCGCCAGCAGCCCAAGGGAGGGCCTTCACAATGAGCAGTTCTTC.

The genes are TRBV27 and TRBJ1-5; D remains unclear. The CDR3 is 17 residues long. The V gene's germline CDR1 is MNHEY and CDR2 SMNVEV (reference sequence). V lost 6 bases, J lost 0 bases, and 18 bases lay in between. The CDR3 nucleotides read TGTGCCAGCAGCCCACCCCCGAGCTTGTATAGCAATCAGCCCCAGCATTTT. This gives the protein CASSPPPSLYSNQPQHF.

V gene TRBV18 combines with J gene TRBJ2-3; D remains ambiguous. Trimming left V 0 bases short and J 1 base short, with 8 bases between. Germline CDR1 and CDR2: KGHSH and LQKENI. The CDR3 totals 15 residues. The CDR3 DNA sequence: TGTGCCAGCTCACCACCGATGACCGGCACAGATACGCAGTATTTT. Protein sequence: CASSPPMTGTDTQYF.

This clone occurred a few times. The chain couples TRBV7-9 to TRBJ2-5; the D gene is possibly TRBD2 (6 bases). Germline CDR1 and CDR2: SEHNR and FQNEAQ (reference sequence). V lost 5 bases and J lost 6, with 10 bases in between. The CDR3 is made up of 12 amino acids. CDR3 DNA sequence: TGTGCCAGCAGCCCGGGACTGAAGACCCAGTACTTC. As protein: CASSPGLKTQYF.

The rearrangement uses TRBV11-1 and TRBJ2-7; TRBD1 is a possible D gene (6 bases). CDR1 is SGHAT and CDR2 is FQDESV in the germline V gene (reference sequence). V lost 2 bases and J lost 2, with 16 bases in between. This CDR3 contains 16 residues. This chain's CDR3 is CASSLSAGEWTYEQYF. The CDR3 coding sequence is TGTGCCAGCAGCTTATCGGCAGGGGAGTGGACCTACGAGCAGTACTTC.

The rearrangement joins TRBV6-5 to TRBJ2-7; D not certain. The CDR3 length is 12 residues. V lost 4 bases and J 4 bases, leaving 8 bases between the germline ends. Looked up from germline, CDR1 is MNHEY and CDR2 is SVGAGI. The CDR3 protein is CASSSPAYEQYF. The DNA for the CDR3 is TGTGCCAGCAGTTCCCCAGCGTACGAGCAGTACTTC.

The genes are TRBV15 and TRBJ2-1; the D is unclear. V was shortened by 1 base and J by 2 bases, with 12 bases between the two germline ends. The V gene's germline CDR1 is LNHNV and CDR2 YYDKDF (reference sequence). This CDR3 contains 16 residues. CDR3 sequence: CATSRGSQGTYNEQFF. CDR3 bases: TGTGCCACCAGCAGAGGAAGTCAAGGGACCTACAATGAGCAGTTCTTC.

CDR3 sequence (DNA): TGTGCCAGCAGCAAGCCGACTAGCCAAAGCACAGATACGCAGTATTTT. It translates to CASSKPTSQSTDTQYF. V usage is TRBV21-1 and J usage is TRBJ2-3; TRBD2 was called by the table and not checked on the DNA. TRBV21-1 counts as a pseudogene. The CDR3 runs to 16 residues.

This sequence joins TRBV2 and TRBJ2-5; 11 bases map to TRBD1. CDR3 length: 14 amino acids. With 8 bases clipped from V and 5 bases from J, the junction kept 7 bases outside the gene matches. Germline CDR1 reads SNHLY; CDR2 reads FYNNEI. The DNA of the CDR3 is TGTGCCAGCGGGGGGGACAGGGGGACCGAGACCCAGTACTTC. Its protein is CASGGDRGTETQYF.

This clone was observed many times. The rearrangement joins TRBV2 to TRBJ1-1; no clear D gene. This CDR3 contains 11 residues. Germline V gene data show CDR1 as SNHLY and CDR2 as FYNNEI. The ends were cut back, 8 bases at V and 6 bases at J, with 10 bases in the middle. The CDR3 protein is CASGVTAEAFF. CDR3 DNA: TGTGCCAGCGGGGTGACGGCTGAAGCTTTCTTT.

This clone was observed a handful of times. The chain uses TRBV11-2 and TRBJ2-7, with 7 nucleotides matching TRBD1. Germline V gene lookup returns CDR1 SGHAT and CDR2 FQNNGV. V lost 5 bases, J lost 6 bases, and 7 bases stayed unmatched. CDR3 size: 13 residues. The CDR3 DNA is TGTGCCAGCAGCGTAACAACAGGGGTCGAGCAGTACTTC. Encoded protein: CASSVTTGVEQYF.

A few counts support this clone. The V gene is TRBV9, the J gene TRBJ2-2, with 11 bases identical to TRBD2. This CDR3 is built from 17 residues. J lost 2 bases, V lost 0 bases, and 3 bases had no gene match. Germline CDR1 reads SGDLS; CDR2 reads YYNGEE. CDR3 loop: CASSVETSGKNTGELFF. CDR3 DNA sequence: TGTGCCAGCAGCGTAGAGACTAGCGGGAAAAACACCGGGGAGCTGTTTTTT.

This clone was found once. The chain recombines TRBV18 with TRBJ1-2; D not certain. Trimming took 0 bases from V and 4 from J, leaving 15 bases between them. The germline V gene has CDR1 KGHSH and CDR2 LQKENI. The CDR3 extends over 16 amino acids. The CDR3 DNA reads TGTGCCAGCTCACCACCGGAAAAGGCCTCGGGCTATGGCTACACCTTC. Encoded protein: CASSPPEKASGYGYTF.

The rearrangement uses TRBV6-4 and TRBJ2-1; 9 bases line up with TRBD2. With 6 bases clipped from V and 4 bases from J, the junction kept 10 bases outside the gene matches. The CDR3 is 16 residues long. Germline assignment: CDR1 MRHNA and CDR2 SNTAGT. CDR3 loop: CASSPVGTSWYNEQFF. The CDR3 DNA reads TGTGCCAGCAGCCCTGTCGGGACTAGCTGGTACAATGAGCAGTTCTTC.

With regard to this clone: This CDR3 is also generated by other DNA sequences in the sample. The rearrangement joins TRBV28 to TRBJ1-4; 7 bases match TRBD1. The CDR3 covers 15 residues. V gave up 6 bases and J gave up 2 bases; unmatched junction bases: 6. Germline loops: CDR1 MDHEN, CDR2 SYDVKM. CDR3 in DNA: TGTGCCAGCAGCTCCCAGGGGGGCACTAATGAAAAACTGTTTTTT. As protein: CASSSQGGTNEKLFF.

The chain employs TRBV6-5 and TRBJ1-1; 8 bases map to TRBD1. The J segment lost 6 bases and the V segment lost 6 bases, leaving 15 bases of the junction unmatched. The CDR3 runs 16 residues. Germline V gene sequence: CDR1 MNHEY, CDR2 SVGAGI. The chain's CDR3 is CASRYLTGQGHAEAFF. The CDR3 region has the DNA TGTGCCAGCAGATACCTCACCGGACAGGGCCATGCTGAAGCTTTCTTT.

The table lists this clone with many counts. This chain connects TRBV6-4 to TRBJ1-5, with no clear D. The V end was cut by 3 bases, the J end by 6 bases, with 12 bases between. This CDR3 region has 14 residues. Germline V gene lookup returns CDR1 MRHNA and CDR2 SNTAGT. CDR3: CASSEMGLGQPQHF. CDR3 bases: TGTGCCAGCAGTGAAATGGGGTTGGGTCAGCCCCAGCATTTT.